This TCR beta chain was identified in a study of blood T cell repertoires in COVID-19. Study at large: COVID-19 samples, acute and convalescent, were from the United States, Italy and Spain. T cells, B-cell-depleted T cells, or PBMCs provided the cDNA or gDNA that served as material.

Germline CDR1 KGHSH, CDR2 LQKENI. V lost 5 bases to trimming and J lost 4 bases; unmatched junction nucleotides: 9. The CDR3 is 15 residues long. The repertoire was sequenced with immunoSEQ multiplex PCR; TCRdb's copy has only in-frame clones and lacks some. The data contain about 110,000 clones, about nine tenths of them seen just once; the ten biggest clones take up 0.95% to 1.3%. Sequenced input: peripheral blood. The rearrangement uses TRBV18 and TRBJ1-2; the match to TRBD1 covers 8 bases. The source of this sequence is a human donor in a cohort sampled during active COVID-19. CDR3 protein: CASSVTGGRPYGYTF. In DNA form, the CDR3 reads TGTGCCAGCTCAGTCACAGGGGGGCGCCCCTATGGCTACACCTTC.